Below are 20 T cell receptor beta chains sequenced from a single sample in a study of control samples from healthy donors and cancer patients. Method: immunoSEQ multiplex PCR; TCRdb's copy keeps in-frame clones and lacks some. The data show 400,000 to 500,000 clones, about nine tenths seen once. The source material was PBMCs. All receptors come from a man aged 35 to 55 with head and neck cancer.

This clone was detected only a few times. The V call is TRBV27, the J call TRBJ1-2, with D possibly matching TRBD1 (5 bases). The CDR3 spans 13 residues. V dropped 3 bases and J dropped 7 bases, with 12 bases sitting between them. Germline lookup yields CDR1 MNHEY and CDR2 SMNVEV (reference sequence). The CDR3 DNA sequence: TGTGCCAGCAGTTTTACCTCGGGGGTTGGCTACACCTTC. It specifies CASSFTSGVGYTF.

The rearrangement uses TRBV7-9 and TRBJ1-1; D not resolved. The CDR3 sequence is 14 residues long. V was cut by 1 base and J by 1 base, with 7 bases left in between. Per germline, CDR1 SEHNR and CDR2 FQNEAQ (reference sequence). The CDR3 loop is CASSLGGENTEAFF. The DNA for the CDR3 is TGTGCCAGCAGCTTAGGTGGGGAGAACACTGAAGCTTTCTTT.

The CDR3 bases are TGTGCCAGCAGCGGGGGTGGAGGAATAACTAACTATGGCTACACCTTC. This sequence encodes CASSGGGGITNYGYTF. This chain links TRBV21-1 with TRBJ1-2. TRBV21-1 counts as a pseudogene. The CDR3 contains 16 residues.

In this sample, this clone turned up a few times. The chain links TRBV11-2 to TRBJ2-1; 8 bases are shared with TRBD1. The CDR3 sequence is 15 residues long. Losses at the gene ends were 0 bases for V and 7 bases for J; bases not matched to a gene: 5. Germline CDR1 reads SGHAT; CDR2 reads FQNNGV. The CDR3 DNA reads TGTGCCAGCAGCTTAGAAGCGACAGGGGCGAATGAGCAGTTCTTC. Its protein product is CASSLEATGANEQFF. The variable domain in full, with the rest retrieved from reference TRBV11-2 and TRBJ2-1, is EAGVAQSPRYKIIEKRQSVAFWCNPISGHATLYWYQQILGQGPKLLIQFQNNGVVDDSQLPKDRFSAERLKGVDSTLKIQPAKLEDSAVYLCASSLEATGANEQFFGPGTRLTVL.

The gene calls are TRBV9 and TRBJ1-6; D unresolved. V was trimmed by 0 bases and J by 0 bases, leaving 4 bases between them. The CDR3 contains 15 residues. Germline CDR1 reads SGDLS; CDR2 reads YYNGEE. CDR3 bases: TGTGCCAGCAGCGTAGAGAGCTCCTATAATTCACCCCTCCACTTT. It specifies CASSVESSYNSPLHF.

The chain links TRBV29-1 to TRBJ2-7; 12 bases fit TRBD1. V shed 4 bases, J shed 6 bases, and the junction held 13 bases outside the gene matches. Germline CDR1 reads SQVTM; CDR2 reads ANQGSEA. The CDR3 covers 16 residues. The CDR3 nucleotides read TGCAGCGTTGTGTCCCTTTCGGGGACAGGGGGCGGCGAGCAGTACTTC. Amino acid sequence: CSVVSLSGTGGGEQYF.

The gene calls are TRBV14 and TRBJ1-4; D unclear. With 2 bases removed from V and 2 bases from J, the gap between germline ends came to 9 bases. CDR1 is SGHDN and CDR2 is FVKESK in the germline V gene. CDR3 size: 15 residues. CDR3: CASSQYVPTNEKLFF. The CDR3 coding sequence is TGTGCCAGCAGCCAATACGTCCCGACTAATGAAAAACTGTTTTTT. Drawing the rest from reference TRBV14 and TRBJ1-4, the complete variable domain is EAGVTQFPSHSVIEKGQTVTLRCDPISGHDNLYWYRRVMGKEIKFLLHFVKESKQDESGMPNNRFLAERTGGTYSTLKVQPAELEDSGVYFCASSQYVPTNEKLFFGSGTQLSVL.

This clone was counted a few times. This chain links TRBV3-1 (or the pseudogene TRBV3-2) with TRBJ2-1; D is uncertain. The CDR3 consists of 17 residues. The V end was cut by 0 bases, the J end by 6 bases, with 18 bases between. CDR1 LGHDT and CDR2 YNNKEL come from the germline V gene (reference sequence). This CDR3 is CASSQDQGTPGGNEQFF. DNA of the CDR3: TGTGCCAGCAGCCAAGATCAAGGTACCCCGGGCGGCAATGAGCAGTTCTTC.

V gene TRBV27 combines with J gene TRBJ1-2, with D possibly TRBD1 on 5 matching bases. This CDR3 is built from 15 residues. Trimming removed 4 bases from V and 4 bases from J, with 16 bases in between. Germline V CDR1 and CDR2: MNHEY, SMNVEV (reference sequence). CDR3 loop: CASSYRPRGGYGYTF. The CDR3, as DNA: TGTGCCAGCAGTTACCGGCCTAGGGGCGGCTATGGCTACACCTTC.

V gene TRBV6-1 combines with J gene TRBJ1-2; 11 positions agree with TRBD1. The germline V gene encodes CDR1 MNHNS and CDR2 SASEGT. V lost 0 bases, J lost 8 bases, and 5 bases stayed unmatched. The CDR3 has 15 amino acids. CDR3 protein: CASSEAGQGVEGYTF. CDR3 bases: TGTGCCAGCAGTGAAGCGGGACAGGGGGTTGAGGGCTACACCTTC.

This clone came up once. At one boundary the junction diverges from the germline segment, which might be a read error. The chain carries TRBV7-7 and TRBJ1-4; maybe TRBD1 (6 bases). The CDR3 covers 15 residues. Germline V gene data show CDR1 as SSHAT and CDR2 as FNYEAQ (reference sequence). This CDR3 reads CASSLSGAPGEKLFF. CDR3 bases: TGTGCTAGCAGCTTATCGGGGGCGCCGGGGGAAAAACTGTTTTTT.

This sequence joins TRBV15 and TRBJ2-5, with TRBD2 as a possible D gene (7 bases). The CDR3 is 15 residues long. V lost 0 bases to trimming and J lost 2 bases, with 10 bases between them. Germline V gives CDR1 LNHNV, CDR2 YYDKDF (reference sequence). For the CDR3, the DNA is TGTGCCACCAGCAGAGATCGGGGGGCTCAAGAGACCCAGTACTTC. Its translation is CATSRDRGAQETQYF.

The J gene is TRBJ2-3, the V gene TRBV10-3; 8 bases match TRBD2. Germline CDR1 is ENHRY and CDR2 is SYGVKD. V dropped 2 bases and J dropped 4; count of bases not matched to a gene: 5. This CDR3 is built from 15 residues. The CDR3 DNA reads TGTGCCATCAGTGAGACGGGGGGGCCGCCAGATACGCAGTATTTT. Protein: CAISETGGPPDTQYF.

The V call is TRBV7-2, the J call TRBJ2-7, with 9 bases matching TRBD2. The V gene end was trimmed by 1 base and the J gene end by 6 bases; junction bases not matched to a gene: 13. CDR3 size: 17 residues. CDR1 SGHTA and CDR2 FQGNSA come from the germline V gene. CDR3 nucleotide sequence: TGTGCCAGCAGCTTAGGTTGGGGTAGCGGGAGCTCTATCGAGCAGTACTTC. This sequence encodes CASSLGWGSGSSIEQYF.

With respect to this clone: At the DNA level, this CDR3 is encoded by other sequences in the same sample as well. The V call is TRBV5-1, the J call TRBJ2-7, with D hard to call. The V and J ends lost 4 bases and 0 bases respectively, with 8 bases between them. The CDR3 sequence is 13 residues long. Germline loops: CDR1 SGHRS, CDR2 YFSETQ. The CDR3 DNA sequence: TGCGCCAGCAGCCCCGGAAGCTCCTACGAGCAGTACTTC. As protein: CASSPGSSYEQYF.

The chain couples TRBV6-6 to TRBJ1-1; D gene uncertain. Trimming removed 5 bases at V and 11 bases at J, with 12 bases between. CDR3 length equals 11 residues. Germline V gene data show CDR1 as MNHNY and CDR2 as SVGAGI (reference sequence). DNA for the CDR3: TGTGCCAGCAGTCCCTCCCGGGCTGCTTTCTTT. Encoded protein: CASSPSRAAFF.

V gene TRBV27 combines with J gene TRBJ2-7; D gene unclear. The CDR3 consists of 13 residues. Trimming pared 0 bases from V and 5 bases from J, leaving 8 bases between. Germline CDR1 MNHEY, CDR2 SMNVEV (reference sequence). The CDR3 coding sequence is TGTGCCAGCAGTTTATCTTGGTCCCACGAGCAGTACTTC. It yields the protein CASSLSWSHEQYF.

The genes are TRBV25-1 and TRBJ2-2, with a possible D match to TRBD1 (6 bases). The CDR3 length is 17 residues. Trimming took off 1 base at V and 2 bases at J, with 14 bases between the two ends. The germline V gene has CDR1 MGHDK and CDR2 SYGVNS. CDR3 sequence reads: CASSELGSGDNTGELFF. CDR3 sequence (DNA): TGTGCCAGCAGTGAATTAGGGTCAGGGGATAACACCGGGGAGCTGTTTTTT.

This clone was recorded once. The chain uses TRBV2 and TRBJ1-5, with 10 bases that match TRBD1. After removal of 5 bases from V and 7 bases from J, the junction contained 5 bases not matched to a gene. The germline V gene has CDR1 SNHLY and CDR2 FYNNEI. The CDR3 has 14 amino acids. In nucleotides, the CDR3 is TGTGCCAGCAGTCCTAGGACAGGGGGGCAGCCCCAGCATTTT. Its translation is CASSPRTGGQPQHF.

V and J are TRBV5-6 and TRBJ1-3; TRBD1 might be the D (5 bases). V dropped 4 bases and J dropped 0 bases, with 8 bases sitting between them. The germline V gene has CDR1 SGHDT and CDR2 YYEEEE. The CDR3 length is 14 residues. The CDR3 DNA follows: TGTGCCAGCAGCGCGCAGGGCTCTGGAAACACCATATATTTT. Its protein is CASSAQGSGNTIYF.